This TCR beta chain is from a study of circulating CD8 cells and anti-PD-1 response in melanoma. From live CD3+CD8+TCRalphabeta+ cells, four PD-1 and/or TIGIT subsets were sorted. By share of the sample, this clonotype is large (0.1 to 1%). Each library started from about 15 ng of total RNA using the QIAseq Immune Repertoire TCR panel. TCRdb called the reads again in MiXCR, with one record for every CDR3 protein. This table holds about 1,200 distinct CDR3 sequences, over 8.5% found once. Per germline, CDR1 LNHDA and CDR2 SQIVND (reference sequence). V dropped 6 bases and J dropped 6 bases, with 20 bases sitting between them. This CDR3 contains 15 residues.

This sample comprised CD8+ T cells from PBMCs, obtained at baseline or after one month of anti-PD-1 therapy (not recorded which). The chain uses TRBV19 and TRBJ1-1; the D gene is possibly TRBD1 (6 bases). This receptor was obtained from a human donor with melanoma. The CDR3 loop reads CASSAVGGILSEAFF. The DNA of the CDR3 is TGTGCCAGTAGCGCGGTTGGGGGCATATTATCTGAAGCTTTCTTT.